This entry is about one TCR beta chain. This entry belongs to a study of T cell responses to AZD1222 COVID-19 vaccine. The V end lost 1 base, the J end lost 2 bases, and 8 bases lay between the germline ends. Germline V CDR1 and CDR2: MDHEN, SYDVKM. CDR3 length: 14 residues. Generated by immunoSEQ multiplex PCR, the TCRdb table keeps only in-frame clones and is missing some. The sample comprises 150,000 to 200,000 clones, 85% to 90% of which are singletons, and 1.5% to 2% rests with the top ten. This TCR came from an adult in good health. This sequence joins TRBV28 and TRBJ1-2; D gene unclear. Sequenced here: peripheral blood, sampled on day 0 of AZD1222 vaccination. DNA of the CDR3: TGTGCCAGCAGTTTATTCATATTAAACTATGGCTACACCTTC. Protein: CASSLFILNYGYTF.